This TCR beta chain was recorded in a study of human T cells and chemical hapten exposure. Study in general: Cases of alopecia areata, totalis or universalis occurred in a predominantly female patient group.

V was pared by 8 bases and J by 0 bases, with 11 bases between. The CDR3 spans 15 residues. Germline V gene data show CDR1 as SEHNR and CDR2 as FQNEAQ (reference sequence). This clonotype was observed a handful of times. Individual cDNA molecules in this library carried unique molecular identifiers. In the authors' methods: Sample-level TCR yields exhibited a median of about 96,000, with a range of about 23,224 to 700,000. Using its own MiXCR run on the RACE reads, TCRdb lists one record per CDR3 protein. The V and J calls were not made by the authors but by TCRdb's processing. The data contain approximately 100,000 distinct CDR3 sequences, 8% to 13% of them singletons. Time point here: patch test 1, 2 weeks after DPC sensitization. Treatment: therapeutic diphenylcyclopropenone sensitization with weekly scalp DPC. Blood draws came first, before each patch test.

The sample here was whole blood, taken in connection with sensitization to the hapten diphenylcyclopropenone (DPC). The TCR comes from a woman between 40 and 55 years old with alopecia areata. Some clones in this sample may be carry-over from other donors' samples. The chain has TRBV7-9 and TRBJ2-6, with D perhaps TRBD1 (6 bases). The CDR3 DNA sequence: TGTGCCAGCCTCAGGGGTGCCTCTGGGGCCAACGTCCTGACTTTC. Translating gives CASLRGASGANVLTF.